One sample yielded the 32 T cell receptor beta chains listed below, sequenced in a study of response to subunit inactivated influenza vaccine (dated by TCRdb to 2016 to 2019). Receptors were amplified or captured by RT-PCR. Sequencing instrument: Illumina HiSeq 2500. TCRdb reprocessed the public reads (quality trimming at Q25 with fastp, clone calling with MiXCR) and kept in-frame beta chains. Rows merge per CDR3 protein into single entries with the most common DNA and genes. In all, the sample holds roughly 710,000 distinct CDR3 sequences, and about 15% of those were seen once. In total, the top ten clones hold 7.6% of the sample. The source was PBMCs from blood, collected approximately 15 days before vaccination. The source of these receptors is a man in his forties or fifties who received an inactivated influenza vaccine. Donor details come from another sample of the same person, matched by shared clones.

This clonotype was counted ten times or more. The CDR3 is CASSLGTVEKLFF. CDR3 sequence (DNA): TGTGCCAGCAGCTTGGGGACGGTTGAAAAACTGTTTTTT. V usage is TRBV7-9 and J usage is TRBJ1-4; a possible D gene is TRBD1 (5 bases). CDR1 is SEHNR and CDR2 is FQNEAQ in the germline V gene (reference sequence). This CDR3 spans 13 amino acids. V lost 3 bases and J 7 bases, leaving 9 bases between the germline ends.

The DNA for the CDR3 is TGTGCCAGCAGCCCAGGGGGCGGGGAGTCCTACAATGAGCAGTTCTTC. As protein: CASSPGGGESYNEQFF. J is TRBJ2-1 and V is TRBV7-2, with 8 nucleotides matching TRBD1. Germline V gene data show CDR1 as SGHTA and CDR2 as FQGNSA. CDR3 length: 16 amino acids. Germline trimming cut 5 bases from V and 1 base from J; bases unmatched to any gene: 7.

The CDR3 nucleotides are TGCGCCAGCAGCTTGGAGACGGGACAGGGGAAAACTGAAGCTTTCTTT. Its translation is CASSLETGQGKTEAFF. This chain links TRBV5-1 with TRBJ1-1; 10 nucleotides line up with TRBD1. V shed 0 bases, J shed 5 bases, and the junction held 7 bases outside the gene matches. The germline V gene encodes CDR1 SGHRS and CDR2 YFSETQ. The CDR3 has 16 residues.

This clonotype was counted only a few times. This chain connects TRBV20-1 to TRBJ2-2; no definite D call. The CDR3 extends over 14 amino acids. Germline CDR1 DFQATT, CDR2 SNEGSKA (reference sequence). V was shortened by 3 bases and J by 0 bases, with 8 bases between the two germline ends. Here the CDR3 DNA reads TGCAGTGCTAGTCGGGCATCGAACACCGGGGAGCTGTTTTTT. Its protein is CSASRASNTGELFF.

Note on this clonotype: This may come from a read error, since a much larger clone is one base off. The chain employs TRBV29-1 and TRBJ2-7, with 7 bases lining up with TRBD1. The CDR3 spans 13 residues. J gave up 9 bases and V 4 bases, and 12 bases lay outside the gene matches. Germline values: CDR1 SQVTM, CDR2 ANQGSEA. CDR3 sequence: CSVVGTAFPVQYF. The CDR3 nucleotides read TGCAGCGTTGTGGGGACAGCTTTCCCCGTGCAGTACTTC.

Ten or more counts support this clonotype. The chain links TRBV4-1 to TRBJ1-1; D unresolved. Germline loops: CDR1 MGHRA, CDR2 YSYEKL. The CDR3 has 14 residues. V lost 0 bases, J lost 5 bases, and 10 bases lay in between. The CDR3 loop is CASSQDSGRTEAFF. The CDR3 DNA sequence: TGCGCCAGCAGCCAAGATTCCGGACGGACTGAAGCTTTCTTT.

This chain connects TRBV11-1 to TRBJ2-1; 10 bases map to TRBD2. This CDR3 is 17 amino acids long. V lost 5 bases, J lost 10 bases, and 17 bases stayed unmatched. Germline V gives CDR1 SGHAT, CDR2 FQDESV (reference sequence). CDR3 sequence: CASSPLGGLALLREQFF. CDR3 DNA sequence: TGTGCCAGCAGCCCCTTGGGGGGACTAGCGCTACTGCGGGAGCAGTTCTTC.

The CDR3 DNA reads as TGTGCCAGCAGCTTCCCAACCCAACAGGGAAACACTGAAGCTTTCTTT. It specifies CASSFPTQQGNTEAFF. The rearrangement links TRBV13 to TRBJ1-1, with D perhaps TRBD1 (6 bases). The germline V gene encodes CDR1 PRHDT and CDR2 FYEKMQ (reference sequence). This CDR3 has 16 residues. The V end was cut by 3 bases, the J end by 2 bases, with 16 bases between.

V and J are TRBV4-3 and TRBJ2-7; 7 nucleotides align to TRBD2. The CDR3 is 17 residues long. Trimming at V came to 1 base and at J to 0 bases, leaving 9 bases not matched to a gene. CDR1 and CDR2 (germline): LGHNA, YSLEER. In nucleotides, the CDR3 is TGCGCCAGCAGCCAAGCCGCCCGCGGGAGTGGCTCCTACGAGCAGTACTTC. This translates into CASSQAARGSGSYEQYF.

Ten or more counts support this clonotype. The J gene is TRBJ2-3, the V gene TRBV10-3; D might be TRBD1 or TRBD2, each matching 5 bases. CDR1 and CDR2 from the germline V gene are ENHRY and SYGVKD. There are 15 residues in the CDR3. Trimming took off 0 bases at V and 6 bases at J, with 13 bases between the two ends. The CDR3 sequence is CAISESRGAFDTQYF. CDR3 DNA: TGTGCCATCAGTGAGTCGAGAGGGGCTTTTGATACGCAGTATTTT.

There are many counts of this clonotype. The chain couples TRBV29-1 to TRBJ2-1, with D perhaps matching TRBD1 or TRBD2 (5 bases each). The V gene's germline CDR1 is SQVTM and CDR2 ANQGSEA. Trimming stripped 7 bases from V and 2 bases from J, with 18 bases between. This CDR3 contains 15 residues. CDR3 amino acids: CSARSGTVAYNEQFF. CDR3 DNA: TGCAGCGCCCGTTCCGGGACCGTGGCCTACAATGAGCAGTTCTTC.

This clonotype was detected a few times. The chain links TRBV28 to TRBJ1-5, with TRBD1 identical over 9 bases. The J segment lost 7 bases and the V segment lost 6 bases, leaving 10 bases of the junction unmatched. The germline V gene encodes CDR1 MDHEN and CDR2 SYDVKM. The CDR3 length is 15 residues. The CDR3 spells CASRDTGGRIQPQHF. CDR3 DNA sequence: TGTGCCAGCAGAGATACAGGGGGCCGAATCCAGCCCCAGCATTTT. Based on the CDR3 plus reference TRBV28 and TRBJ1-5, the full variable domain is DVKVTQSSRYLVKRTGEKVFLECVQDMDHENMFWYRQDPGLGLRLIYFSYDVKMKEKGDIPEGYSVSREKKERFSLILESASTNQTSMYLCASRDTGGRIQPQHFGDGTRLSIL.

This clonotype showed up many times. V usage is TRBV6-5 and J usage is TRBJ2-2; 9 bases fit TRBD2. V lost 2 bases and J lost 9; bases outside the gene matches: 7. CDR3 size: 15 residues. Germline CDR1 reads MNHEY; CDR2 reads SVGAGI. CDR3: CASSYMASGVRELFF. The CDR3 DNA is TGTGCCAGCAGTTACATGGCTAGCGGGGTCCGGGAGCTGTTTTTT.

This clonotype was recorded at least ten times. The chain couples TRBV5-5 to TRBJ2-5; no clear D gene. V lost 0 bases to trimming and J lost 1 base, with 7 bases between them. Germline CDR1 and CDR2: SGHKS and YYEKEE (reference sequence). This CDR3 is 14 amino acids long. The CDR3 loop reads CASSLGRVQETQYF. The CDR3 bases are TGTGCCAGCAGCTTGGGACGGGTCCAAGAGACCCAGTACTTC.

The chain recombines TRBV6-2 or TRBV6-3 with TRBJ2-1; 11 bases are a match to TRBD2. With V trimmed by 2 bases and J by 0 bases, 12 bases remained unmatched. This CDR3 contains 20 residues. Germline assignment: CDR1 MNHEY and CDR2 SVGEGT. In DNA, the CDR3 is TGTGCCAGCAGTTACCCACTGACTAGCGGGATTACAAGCTCCTACAATGAGCAGTTCTTC. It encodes CASSYPLTSGITSSYNEQFF.

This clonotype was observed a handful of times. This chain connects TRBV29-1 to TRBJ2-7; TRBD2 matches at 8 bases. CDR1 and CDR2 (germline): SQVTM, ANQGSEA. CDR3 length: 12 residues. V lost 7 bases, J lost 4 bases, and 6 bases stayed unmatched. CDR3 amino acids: CSGGVAGYEQYF. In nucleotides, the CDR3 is TGCAGCGGGGGGGTAGCGGGGTACGAGCAGTACTTC.

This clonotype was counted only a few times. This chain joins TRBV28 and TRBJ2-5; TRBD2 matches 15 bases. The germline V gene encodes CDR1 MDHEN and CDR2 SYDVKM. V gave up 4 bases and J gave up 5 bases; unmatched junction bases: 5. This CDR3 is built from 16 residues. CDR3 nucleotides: TGTGCCAGCAGTTCATGGACTAGCGGGAGGGACGAGACCCAGTACTTC. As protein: CASSSWTSGRDETQYF.

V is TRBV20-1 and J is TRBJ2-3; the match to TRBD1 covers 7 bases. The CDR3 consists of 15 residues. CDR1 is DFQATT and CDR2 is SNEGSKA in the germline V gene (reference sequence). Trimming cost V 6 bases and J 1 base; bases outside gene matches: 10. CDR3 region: CSAQDRERGTDTQYF. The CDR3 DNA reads TGCAGTGCGCAAGACAGGGAGAGGGGCACAGATACGCAGTATTTT.

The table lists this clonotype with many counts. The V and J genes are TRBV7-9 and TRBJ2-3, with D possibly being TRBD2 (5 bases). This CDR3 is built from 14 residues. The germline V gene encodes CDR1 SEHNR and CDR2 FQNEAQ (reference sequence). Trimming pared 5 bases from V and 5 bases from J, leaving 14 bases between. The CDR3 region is CASSLLSAGDTQYF. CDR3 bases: TGTGCCAGCAGCCTTTTATCGGCGGGAGATACGCAGTATTTT.

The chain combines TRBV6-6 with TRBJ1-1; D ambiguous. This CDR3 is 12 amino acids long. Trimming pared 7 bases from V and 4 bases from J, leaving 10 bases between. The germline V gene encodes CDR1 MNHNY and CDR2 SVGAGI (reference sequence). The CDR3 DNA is TGTGCCAGCAACTACAGAGGCACTGAAGCTTTCTTT. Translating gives CASNYRGTEAFF.

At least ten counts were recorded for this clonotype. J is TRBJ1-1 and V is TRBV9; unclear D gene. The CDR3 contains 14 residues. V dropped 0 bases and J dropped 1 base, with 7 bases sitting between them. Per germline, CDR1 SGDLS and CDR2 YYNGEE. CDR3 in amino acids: CASSVGAGNTEAFF. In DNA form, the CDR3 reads TGTGCCAGCAGCGTAGGTGCAGGGAACACTGAAGCTTTCTTT.

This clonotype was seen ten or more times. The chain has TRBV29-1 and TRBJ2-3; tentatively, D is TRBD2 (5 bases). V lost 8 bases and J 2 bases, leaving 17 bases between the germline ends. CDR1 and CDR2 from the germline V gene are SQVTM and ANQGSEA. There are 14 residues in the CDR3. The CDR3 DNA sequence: TGCAGCACTACCGCGAGGGAGTACACAGATACGCAGTATTTT. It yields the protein CSTTAREYTDTQYF.

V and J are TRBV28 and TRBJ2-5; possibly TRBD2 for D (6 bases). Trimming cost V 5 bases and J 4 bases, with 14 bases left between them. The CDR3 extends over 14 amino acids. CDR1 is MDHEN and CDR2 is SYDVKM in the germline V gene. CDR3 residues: CASSQPGDGETQYF. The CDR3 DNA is TGTGCCAGCAGTCAACCGGGAGACGGAGAGACCCAGTACTTC.

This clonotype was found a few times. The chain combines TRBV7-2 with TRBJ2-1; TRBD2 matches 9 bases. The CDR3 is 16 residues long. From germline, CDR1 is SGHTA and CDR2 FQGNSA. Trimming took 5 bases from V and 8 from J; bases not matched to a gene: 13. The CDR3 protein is CASSITAGGEWYEQFF. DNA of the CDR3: TGTGCCAGCAGCATAACAGCGGGGGGAGAATGGTATGAGCAGTTCTTC.

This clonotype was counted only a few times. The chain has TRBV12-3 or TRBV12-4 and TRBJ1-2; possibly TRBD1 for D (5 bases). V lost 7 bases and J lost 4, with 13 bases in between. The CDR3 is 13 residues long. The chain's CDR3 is CASTQQALYGYTF. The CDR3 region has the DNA TGTGCCAGCACCCAACAGGCCCTCTATGGCTACACCTTC.

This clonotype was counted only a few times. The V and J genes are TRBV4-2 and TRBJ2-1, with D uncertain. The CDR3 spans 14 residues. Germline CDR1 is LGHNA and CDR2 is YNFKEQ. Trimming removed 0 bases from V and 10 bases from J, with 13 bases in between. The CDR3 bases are TGTGCCAGCAGCCAAGATTTAGGGCAACGCGAGCAGTTCTTC. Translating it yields CASSQDLGQREQFF.

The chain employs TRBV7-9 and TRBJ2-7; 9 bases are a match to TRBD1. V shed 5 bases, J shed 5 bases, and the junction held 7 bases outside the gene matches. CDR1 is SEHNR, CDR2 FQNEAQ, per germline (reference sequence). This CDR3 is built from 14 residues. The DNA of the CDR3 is TGTGCCAGCAGCATCAACCGGGACAGGGACGAGCAGTACTTC. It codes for CASSINRDRDEQYF.

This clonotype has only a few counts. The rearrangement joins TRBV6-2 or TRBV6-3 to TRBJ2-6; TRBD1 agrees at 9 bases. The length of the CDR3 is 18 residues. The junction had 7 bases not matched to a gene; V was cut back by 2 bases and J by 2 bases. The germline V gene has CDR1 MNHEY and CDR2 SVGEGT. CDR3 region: CASSYGQGFSAGANVLTF. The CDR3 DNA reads TGTGCCAGCAGTTACGGACAGGGGTTTTCCGCTGGGGCCAACGTCCTGACTTTC.

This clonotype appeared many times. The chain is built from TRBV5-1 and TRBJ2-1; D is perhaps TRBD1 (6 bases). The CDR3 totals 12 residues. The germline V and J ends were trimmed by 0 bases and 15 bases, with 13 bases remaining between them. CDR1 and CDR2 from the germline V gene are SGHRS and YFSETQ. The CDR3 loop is CASSLAGAMGFF. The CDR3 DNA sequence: TGCGCCAGCAGCTTGGCAGGGGCTATGGGGTTCTTC.

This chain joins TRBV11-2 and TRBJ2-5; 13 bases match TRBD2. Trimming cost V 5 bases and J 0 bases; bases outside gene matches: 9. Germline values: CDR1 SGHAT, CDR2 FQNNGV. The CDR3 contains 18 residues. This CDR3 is CASSPRTSGGSYQETQYF. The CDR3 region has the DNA TGTGCCAGCAGCCCCCGGACTAGCGGGGGATCGTACCAAGAGACCCAGTACTTC. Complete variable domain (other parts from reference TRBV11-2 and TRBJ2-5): EAGVAQSPRYKIIEKRQSVAFWCNPISGHATLYWYQQILGQGPKLLIQFQNNGVVDDSQLPKDRFSAERLKGVDSTLKIQPAKLEDSAVYLCASSPRTSGGSYQETQYFGPGTRLLVL.

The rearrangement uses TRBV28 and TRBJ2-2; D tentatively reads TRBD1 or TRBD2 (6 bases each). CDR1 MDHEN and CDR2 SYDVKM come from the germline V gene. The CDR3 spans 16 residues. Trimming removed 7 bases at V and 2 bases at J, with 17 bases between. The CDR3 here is CASKGGETRNTGELFF. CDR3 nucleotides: TGTGCCAGCAAAGGGGGAGAGACTAGAAACACCGGGGAGCTGTTTTTT. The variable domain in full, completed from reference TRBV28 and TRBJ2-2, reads DVKVTQSSRYLVKRTGEKVFLECVQDMDHENMFWYRQDPGLGLRLIYFSYDVKMKEKGDIPEGYSVSREKKERFSLILESASTNQTSMYLCASKGGETRNTGELFFGEGSRLTVL.

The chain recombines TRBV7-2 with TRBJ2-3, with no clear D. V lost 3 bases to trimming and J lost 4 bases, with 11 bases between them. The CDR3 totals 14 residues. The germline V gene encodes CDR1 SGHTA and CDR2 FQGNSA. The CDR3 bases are TGTGCCAGCAGCTTCCGACTGAGACCAGATACGCAGTATTTT. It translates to CASSFRLRPDTQYF.